This TCR beta chain was sequenced during a study of blood T cells in healthy people across ages. This CDR3 is 13 amino acids long. CDR1 SGHKS and CDR2 YYEKEE come from the germline V gene (reference sequence). V was clipped by 0 bases and J by 14 bases, with 14 bases between them. Only a few counts were recorded for this clonotype. A second PCR, run for about 7 to 11 cycles, used a sample-barcoded 5' primer plus a J-beta primer mix. Via MiXCR, TCRdb re-called the 5' RACE reads, giving one row per CDR3 protein. The repertoire holds roughly 1,800,000 distinct CDR3 sequences, around 50% seen once, with approximately 2.1% in the top ten.

The clonotype was recovered from a woman aged 40 to 49 in good health. The material sequenced was blood. V usage is TRBV5-5 and J usage is TRBJ1-4; maybe TRBD1 (5 bases). The CDR3 coding sequence is TGTGCCAGCAGCTTGGCGGACATGGGTCGGCTGTTTTTT. This encodes CASSLADMGRLFF. The full variable domain, its missing parts supplied by reference TRBV5-5 and TRBJ1-4, is DAGVTQSPTHLIKTRGQQVTLRCSPISGHKSVSWYQQVLGQGPQFIFQYYEKEERGRGNFPDRFSARQFPNYSSELNVNALLLGDSALYLCASSLADMGRLFFGSGTQLSVL.